A single sample gave rise to the 13 T cell receptor beta chains below, sequenced in a study of OX40 agonist ivuxolimab in advanced cancers. The method was immunoSEQ multiplex PCR; TCRdb's version includes in-frame clones alone and lacks a portion of them. The profile covers approximately 100,000 clones, with around 88% appearing a single time and approximately 0.5% taken by the ten largest. The sequencing used CD4+ or CD8+ T cells sorted from blood, collected in a trial of the OX40 agonist ivuxolimab. The receptors derive from an adult with an advanced solid tumor such as melanoma, head and neck, liver or kidney cancer.

About this clone itself: The junction and the germline gene differ at one end; a read error may be behind it. The V gene is TRBV7-9, the J gene TRBJ2-7, with TRBD1 matching 7 bases. Germline V CDR1 and CDR2: SEHNR, FQNEAQ (reference sequence). The CDR3 is 12 residues long. The CDR3 spells CASSYTVGTANF. CDR3 in DNA: TGTGCCAGCAGCTACACCGTAGGGACAGCTAATTTC.

In the case of this clone: The junction shows a germline mismatch at one end, possibly a read error. The genes are TRBV5-1 and TRBJ2-1; the D is unclear. This CDR3 region has 15 residues. From germline, CDR1 is SGHRS and CDR2 YFSETQ. The CDR3: CASSLMAVSNNEQFF. The CDR3 DNA sequence: TGCGCCAGCAGCTTGATGGCAGTCTCCAACAATGAGCAGTTCTTC.

This clone was found once. The chain carries TRBV5-4 and TRBJ1-2; D uncertain. The germline V gene encodes CDR1 SGHNT and CDR2 YYREEE (reference sequence). This CDR3 has 16 amino acids. The V end lost 3 bases, the J end lost 8 bases, and 23 bases lay between the germline ends. CDR3 in amino acids: CASSSAGLLPSEGYTF. The CDR3, as DNA: TGTGCCAGCAGCTCAGCCGGGTTACTGCCCTCTGAGGGCTACACCTTC.

The chain employs TRBV21-1 and TRBJ1-4. TRBV21-1 is annotated as a pseudogene. This CDR3 is 15 amino acids long. The CDR3 DNA reads as TGTGCCAGCAGCAAAGTTTGCGGCTCTAATGAAAAACTGTTTTTT. Amino acids: CASSKVCGSNEKLFF.

This clone was recorded only once. This sequence joins TRBV7-8 and TRBJ1-4, with 9 nucleotides matching TRBD1. The CDR3 runs to 14 residues. Germline V CDR1 and CDR2: SGHVS, FQNEAQ. The junction had 6 bases not matched to a gene; V was cut back by 5 bases and J by 8 bases. This chain's CDR3 is CASSPGTGTEKLFF. CDR3 nucleotides: TGTGCCAGCAGCCCTGGGACAGGGACGGAAAAACTGTTTTTT.

The chain recombines TRBV6-1 with TRBJ1-1; D not resolved. The length of the CDR3 is 11 residues. Between the trimmed V and J ends, which lost 5 bases and 6 bases, there was a span of 7 bases. Germline V gene sequence: CDR1 MNHNS, CDR2 SASEGT. The CDR3 here is CASSYESEAFF. For the CDR3, the DNA is TGTGCCAGCAGTTACGAGTCTGAAGCTTTCTTT.

The gene calls are TRBV6-5 and TRBJ1-1, with D possibly TRBD1 on 6 matching bases. Germline assignment: CDR1 MNHEY and CDR2 SVGAGI. The CDR3 runs to 13 residues. With 7 bases removed from V and 3 bases from J, the gap between germline ends came to 12 bases. CDR3: CASKSGVDTEAFF. In DNA, the CDR3 is TGTGCCAGCAAATCAGGGGTTGACACTGAAGCTTTCTTT.

The chain is built from TRBV25-1 and TRBJ1-1; D not resolved. Trimming pared 6 bases from V and 4 bases from J, leaving 18 bases between. Looked up from germline, CDR1 is MGHDK and CDR2 is SYGVNS. CDR3 size: 15 residues. In nucleotides, the CDR3 is TGTGCCAGCAGAAAGTGCCCGACCTGGACCACTGAAGCTTTCTTT. Its translation: CASRKCPTWTTEAFF.

This sequence joins TRBV4-2 and TRBJ1-6; no clear D. CDR3 length equals 17 residues. Germline V gene lookup returns CDR1 LGHNA and CDR2 YNFKEQ. The V end lost 0 bases, the J end lost 4 bases, and 13 bases lay between the germline ends. The CDR3 DNA reads as TGTGCCAGCAGCCAAGATCAGACTCTCGGGTATAATTCACCCCTCCACTTT. Residues: CASSQDQTLGYNSPLHF.

This chain links TRBV29-1 with TRBJ1-2, with unresolved D. Germline V gene lookup returns CDR1 SQVTM and CDR2 ANQGSEA. This CDR3 region has 15 residues. Trimming removed 6 bases from V and 0 bases from J, with 17 bases in between. This CDR3 reads CSVAPSSAANYGYTF. DNA of the CDR3: TGCAGCGTCGCGCCCTCCTCCGCCGCTAACTATGGCTACACCTTC.

J is TRBJ1-5 and V is TRBV18, with 8 bases identical to TRBD1. The CDR3 extends over 15 amino acids. CDR1 is KGHSH and CDR2 is LQKENI in the germline V gene. Trimming removed 3 bases from V and 7 bases from J; junction bases left unmatched: 8. The CDR3 DNA reads as TGTGCCAGCTCACCCGAGCAGGGGGCGGGCCAGCCCCAGCATTTT. It is translated as CASSPEQGAGQPQHF.

The rearrangement joins TRBV19 to TRBJ2-2; 7 nucleotides agree with TRBD2. CDR1 and CDR2 from the germline V gene are LNHDA and SQIVND (reference sequence). V gave up 10 bases and J gave up 0 bases; unmatched junction bases: 17. This CDR3 contains 18 residues. The chain's CDR3 is CATPAESERGANTGELFF. DNA for the CDR3: TGTGCCACCCCTGCCGAATCCGAGCGGGGAGCGAACACCGGGGAGCTGTTTTTT.

The chain carries TRBV5-1 and TRBJ2-2; 7 bases line up with TRBD1. This CDR3 has 15 residues. V lost 0 bases and J lost 3; bases outside the gene matches: 2. Germline V gene sequence: CDR1 SGHRS, CDR2 YFSETQ. CDR3 amino acids: CASSLGDSYTGELFF. The CDR3 DNA follows: TGCGCCAGCAGCTTGGGGGACAGCTACACCGGGGAGCTGTTTTTT.